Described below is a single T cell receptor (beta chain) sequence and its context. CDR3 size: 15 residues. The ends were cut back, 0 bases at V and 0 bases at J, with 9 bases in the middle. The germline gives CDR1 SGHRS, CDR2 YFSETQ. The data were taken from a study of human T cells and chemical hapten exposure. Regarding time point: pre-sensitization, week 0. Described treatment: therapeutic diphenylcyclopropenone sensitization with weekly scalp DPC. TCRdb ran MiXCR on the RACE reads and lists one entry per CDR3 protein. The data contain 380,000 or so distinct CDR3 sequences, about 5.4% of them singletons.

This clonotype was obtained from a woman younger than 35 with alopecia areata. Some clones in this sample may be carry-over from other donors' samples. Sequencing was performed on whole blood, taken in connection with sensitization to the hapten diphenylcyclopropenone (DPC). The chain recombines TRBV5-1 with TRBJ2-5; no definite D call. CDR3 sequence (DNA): TGCGCCAGCAGCTTGGTCCGCGCCGACCAAGAGACCCAGTACTTC. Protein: CASSLVRADQETQYF.